What follows is one TCR beta chain and its context. This clone's antigen is unknown. No qualities accompany the bases; no much larger clone lies one base away. Donors were healthy HIV-negative adults with no recently reported acute infections or vaccinations. Only Caucasian adults living in Nashville, Tennessee, USA were represented among the donors. CD4+ T cells were enriched by magnetic negative selection, after which naive cells were positively selected on CD45RA and the negative fraction was taken as the memory subset. Blood was obtained by leukapheresis, after which PBMCs were separated by Ficoll-Histopaque density gradient centrifugation and cryopreserved in liquid nitrogen vapor phase. Purity and quantity of every magnetically sorted T cell population were checked by analytical flow cytometry. Genomic DNA was isolated from each sorted fraction and quantified by UV absorbance on a Nanodrop 2000c.

TCR CDR3 regions were amplified from genomic DNA by multiplex PCR using the deep immunoSEQ assay. Extracted genomic DNA from each cell subset was spread evenly across all wells of several immunoSEQ 96-well plates, with each plate serving as a replicate. For sorted subsets, around 200 ng genomic DNA, equal to 30,000 or so T cell genomes, was loaded into each replicate PCR. Purified libraries were measured with a Qubit 3.0 fluorometer, size-checked on a Bioanalyzer 2100, and measured again with the KAPA Library Quantification kit. Each immunoSEQ 96-well plate was sequenced on its own single-read 150-cycle Illumina NextSeq 550 flow cell. As for how the authors treated the data: Because only junctional sequences without quality scores were contained in the immunoSEQ output, filtering matching that applied to full-length reads could not be performed. Sequences were annotated with PyIR, a Python wrapper for IgBLAST v1.9, using IMGT germline references to assign V/J genes and CDR3. Reads with weak V/J assignments (E-value above 1e-6), missing CDR3, stop codons, out-of-frame junctions, or ambiguous translated residues were removed. V3J clonotypes were defined as sequences sharing an identical inferred V gene, J gene, and CDR3 amino acid sequence. Percentage overlap between repertoires was calculated by dividing the number of shared unique clonotypes by the size of the smaller repertoire. RTK rarefaction, the Chao1 estimator, and Recon v2.1 estimates of unobserved clonotypes were used to assess repertoire richness. For all TCRbeta clonotypes obtained by the gDNA method from a few donors, generation probabilities were computed with OLGA. TCRdb mirrors the immuneACCESS table, restricted to in-frame sequences. Some clones are absent from its copies; in checked studies, under half trace to an unresolved V gene, and the reason for the others is unknown. That table is the source of V, J and clone size, and D and trimming were worked out from the DNA. Counted in this sample were over a million clones; 78% of them appeared once. Clones ranked in the top ten supply 0.6% to 0.7% of the sample.

This sample is part of a study of shared clonotypes between healthy human individuals (TCRdb year 2020). About the investigation overall: The cohort included three men and a couple of women between 18 and 49 years of age. Different laboratories and diverse techniques were used to prepare libraries and sequence TCR repertoires, to increase sequencing depth and limit assay-specific biases. To estimate repertoire size and how much clonotypes are shared between individuals, the study performed deep sequencing of blood TCR repertoires from five healthy adults. For each donor, CD4 naive and CD4 memory were each run on three plates, CD8 naive on two plates, and CD8 memory on one plate. Per donor, leukapheresis produced somewhere between about 0.9 and 10 billion PBMCs.

Summary of the overall study and its limitations: Rarefaction of sorted-subset datasets indicated incomplete sequencing despite the large sequencing depth. When several donors were compared, the shared fraction of clonotypes was approximately 5% for naive CD4, 3% to 4% for naive CD8, roughly 2.5% for memory CD4, and 0.35% to 0.4% for memory CD8. Sampling was restricted to blood, and TCR repertoires in tissues likely differ from the TCR repertoires found in blood. The small number of donors limited the genetic and exposure-history diversity represented. Naive subsets generally had larger estimated clonotype richness than memory subsets. Pairwise subsampling led to the expectation that sequencing depth would affect the degree of clonotype sharing among donors. Compared with non-shared clonotypes, clonotypes shared by all four sorted-subset donors had higher generation probabilities.

The CDR3 runs 13 amino acids, cysteine and phenylalanine included. The DNA shown is the 39-base CDR3, in frame from base 1. The germline V gene provides CDR1 SGHDT and CDR2 YYEEEE. Deletion took 0 bases off V and 7 bases off J, with a span of 8 bases between the germline ends. Recombination joined TRBV5-6 with TRBJ1-5; the D gene is unclear. The receptor was isolated from a man younger than 30 in good health. Some clones in this sample may be carry-over from other donors' samples. Material for sequencing was memory CD4+ T cells from PBMCs. The intended sense of this specimen's cell subset or site label: CD45RA-negative fraction. Read as DNA, the sequence is TGTGCCAGCAGCTTGGGTGGCAGCCAGCCCCAGCATTTT. This sequence encodes CASSLGGSQPQHF.